The clone carrying this T cell receptor beta chain was picked up a small number of times. Its specificity is not known. The sequenced template was cDNA made from the entire isolated RNA. The data were produced by immunoSEQ multiplex PCR, yet TCRdb's version contains in-frame clones alone and is incomplete. Of 500,000 to 650,000 clones detected, roughly an eighth appear once; the ten largest clones hold roughly 0.12%. This record comes from a study of beta chain features in type 1 diabetes. This CDR3 contains 14 residues. Germline V lookup: CDR1 SEHNR, CDR2 FQNEAQ (reference sequence). V lost 8 bases, J lost 5 bases, and 18 bases lay in between. General observations from the study: Diminished insertions and augmented deletions at VDJ junctions characterized type 1 diabetes patients. TCRB CDR3s from Type 1 diabetes patients were moderately but significantly shorter in all four CD4+ subsets.

The TCR originated in a man in his thirties or forties with type 1 diabetes. The genes are TRBV7-9 and TRBJ2-5; the D is unclear. The specimen sequenced was naive CD4+ T cells from blood. The DNA of the CDR3 is TGTGCCAGCGGCGCATTCACCGAACGGGAGACCCAGTACTTC. Protein product: CASGAFTERETQYF.